This T cell receptor (beta chain) was sequenced for a study of T cell repertoires in cytomegalovirus infection. Deletions cut 0 bases from V and 3 bases from J, with 13 bases between. The CDR3 length is 15 residues. CDR1 is SGHRS, CDR2 YFSETQ, per germline. TCRdb fed the reads into MiXCR, producing one record per CDR3 protein. The repertoire holds 250,000 to 300,000 distinct CDR3 sequences, with about 23% as singletons. This chain uses TRBV5-1 with TRBJ2-7; tentatively, D is TRBD2 (6 bases). The receptor was isolated from a human donor in good health (CMV status not recorded). Some clones in this sample may be carry-over from other donors' samples. The specimen was PBMCs. CDR3 protein: CASSLVRRGNYEQYF. The CDR3, as DNA: TGCGCCAGCAGCTTGGTTCGGCGGGGAAACTACGAGCAGTACTTC.